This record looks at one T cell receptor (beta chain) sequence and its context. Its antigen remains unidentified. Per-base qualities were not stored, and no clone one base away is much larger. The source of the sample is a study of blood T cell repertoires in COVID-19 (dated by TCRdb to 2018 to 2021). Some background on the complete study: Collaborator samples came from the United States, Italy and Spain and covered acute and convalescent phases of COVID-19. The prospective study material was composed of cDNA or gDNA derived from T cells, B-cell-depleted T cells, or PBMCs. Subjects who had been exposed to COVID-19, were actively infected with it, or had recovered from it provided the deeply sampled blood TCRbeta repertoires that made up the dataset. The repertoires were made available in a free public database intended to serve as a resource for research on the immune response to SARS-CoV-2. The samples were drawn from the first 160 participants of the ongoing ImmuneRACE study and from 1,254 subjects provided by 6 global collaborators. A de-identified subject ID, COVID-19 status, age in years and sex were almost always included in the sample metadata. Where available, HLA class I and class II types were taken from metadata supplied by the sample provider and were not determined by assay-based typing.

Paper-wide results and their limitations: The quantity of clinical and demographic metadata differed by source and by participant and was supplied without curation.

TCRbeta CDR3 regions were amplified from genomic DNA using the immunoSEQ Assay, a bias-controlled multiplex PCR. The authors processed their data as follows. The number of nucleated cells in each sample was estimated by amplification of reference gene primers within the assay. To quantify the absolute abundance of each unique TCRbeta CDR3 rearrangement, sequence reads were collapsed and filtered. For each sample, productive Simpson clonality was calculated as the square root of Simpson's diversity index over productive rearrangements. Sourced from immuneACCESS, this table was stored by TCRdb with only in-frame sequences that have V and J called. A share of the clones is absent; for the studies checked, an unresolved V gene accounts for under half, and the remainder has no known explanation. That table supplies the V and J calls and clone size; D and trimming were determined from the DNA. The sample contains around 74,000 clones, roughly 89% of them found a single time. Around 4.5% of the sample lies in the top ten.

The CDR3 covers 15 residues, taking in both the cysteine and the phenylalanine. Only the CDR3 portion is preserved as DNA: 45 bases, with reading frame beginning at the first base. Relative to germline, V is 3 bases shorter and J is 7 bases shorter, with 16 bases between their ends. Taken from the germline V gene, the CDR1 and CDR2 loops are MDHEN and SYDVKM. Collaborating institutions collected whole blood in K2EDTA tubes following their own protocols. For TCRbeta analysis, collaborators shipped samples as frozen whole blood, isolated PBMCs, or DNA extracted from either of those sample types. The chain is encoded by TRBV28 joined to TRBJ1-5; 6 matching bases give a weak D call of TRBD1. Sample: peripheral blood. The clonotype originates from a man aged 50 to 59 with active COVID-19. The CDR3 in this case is CASSFAGGGWQPQHF. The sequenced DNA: TGTGCCAGCAGTTTCGCGGGGGGCGGTTGGCAGCCCCAGCATTTT.